This paragraph covers one TCR beta chain sequence. The CDR3 runs to 13 residues. Germline CDR1 reads SGDLS; CDR2 reads YYNGEE. V lost 3 bases and J lost 8; bases outside the gene matches: 6. The record originates from a study of blood T cell repertoires in COVID-19. The overall study: The United States, Italy and Spain were the sources of the acute and convalescent COVID-19 samples. In each case, the material was cDNA or gDNA derived from T cells, B-cell-depleted T cells, or PBMCs.

Original data processing: Estimated nucleated cell counts came from reference gene primer amplification. The protocol was immunoSEQ multiplex PCR, while the TCRdb copy is restricted to in-frame clones and leaves out a portion. The V and J calls and the clone size are those of that table, but D and trimming were determined from the DNA. The profile covers 58,000 or so clones, with roughly 74% appearing a single time and approximately 28% taken by the ten largest. The sequenced sample consisted of peripheral blood. The V and J genes are TRBV9 and TRBJ1-1, with TRBD1 matching 8 bases. The TCR sequence derives from a woman older than 75 with acute or convalescent COVID-19. CDR3 in DNA: TGTGCCAGCAGCGCAGTGGACAGGGACGAAGCTTTCTTT. Encoded protein: CASSAVDRDEAFF.